This entry concerns a single TCR beta chain. The source of the sample is a study of immune characterization of retroperitoneal liposarcoma. TCRdb used MiXCR to reprocess the PCR reads, holding one entry per CDR3 protein. This table has approximately 11,000 distinct CDR3 sequences, roughly 26% appearing once. Germline CDR1 reads SGHVS; CDR2 reads FNYEAQ. This CDR3 has 17 residues. V shed 1 base, J shed 3 bases, and the junction held 2 bases outside the gene matches. The sequenced sample consisted of blood. This sequence joins TRBV7-6 and TRBJ2-3; 15 bases are shared with TRBD2. This receptor was identified in a male donor with retroperitoneal liposarcoma. In DNA form, the CDR3 reads TGTGCCAGCAGCTTAGGGACTAGCGGGGGGGGAACAGATACGCAGTATTTT. Its translation is CASSLGTSGGGTDTQYF.